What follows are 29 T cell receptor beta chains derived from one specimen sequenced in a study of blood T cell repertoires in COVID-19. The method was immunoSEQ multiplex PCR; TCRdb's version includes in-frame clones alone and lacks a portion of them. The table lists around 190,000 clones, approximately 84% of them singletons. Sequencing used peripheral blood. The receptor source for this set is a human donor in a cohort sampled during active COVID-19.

Here the CDR3 reads CASSFPGQKISGANVLTF. CDR3 nucleotides: TGCGCCAGCAGCTTCCCGGGACAGAAAATCTCTGGGGCCAACGTCCTGACTTTC. This chain connects TRBV5-1 to TRBJ2-6, with TRBD1 matching over 7 bases. Germline CDR1 SGHRS, CDR2 YFSETQ. The CDR3 is made up of 18 amino acids. The trim removed 2 bases at V and 0 bases at J, leaving 8 bases unmatched. Combining the CDR3 with reference TRBV5-1 and TRBJ2-6 gives the whole variable domain KAGVTQTPRYLIKTRGQQVTLSCSPISGHRSVSWYQQTPGQGLQFLFEYFSETQRNKGNFPGRFSGRQFSNSRSEMNVSTLELGDSALYLCASSFPGQKISGANVLTFGAGSRLTVL.

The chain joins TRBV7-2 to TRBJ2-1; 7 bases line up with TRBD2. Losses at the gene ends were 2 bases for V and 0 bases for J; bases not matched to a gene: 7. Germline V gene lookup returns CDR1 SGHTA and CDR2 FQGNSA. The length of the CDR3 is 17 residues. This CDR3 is CASSLRPAGSSYNEQFF. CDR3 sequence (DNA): TGTGCCAGCAGCTTAAGGCCAGCGGGATCCTCCTACAATGAGCAGTTCTTC.

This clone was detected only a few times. CDR3 protein: CASSLRDRRDIQYF. The DNA for the CDR3 is TGTGCCAGCAGCCTGAGGGACAGGAGAGACATTCAGTACTTC. The chain has TRBV5-4 and TRBJ2-4; 8 bases are shared with TRBD1. The CDR3 runs 14 residues. With V trimmed by 4 bases and J by 8 bases, 8 bases remained unmatched. In germline, CDR1 is SGHNT, CDR2 YYREEE (reference sequence).

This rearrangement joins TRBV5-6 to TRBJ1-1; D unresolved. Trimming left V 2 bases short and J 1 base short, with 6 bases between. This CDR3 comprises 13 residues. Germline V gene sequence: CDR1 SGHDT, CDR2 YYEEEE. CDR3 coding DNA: TGTGCCAGCAGCTTCGTACAGAACACTGAAGCTTTCTTT. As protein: CASSFVQNTEAFF. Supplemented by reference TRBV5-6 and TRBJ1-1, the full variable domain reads DAGVTQSPTHLIKTRGQQVTLRCSPKSGHDTVSWYQQALGQGPQFIFQYYEEEERQRGNFPDRFSGHQFPNYSSELNVNALLLGDSALYLCASSFVQNTEAFFGQGTRLTVV.

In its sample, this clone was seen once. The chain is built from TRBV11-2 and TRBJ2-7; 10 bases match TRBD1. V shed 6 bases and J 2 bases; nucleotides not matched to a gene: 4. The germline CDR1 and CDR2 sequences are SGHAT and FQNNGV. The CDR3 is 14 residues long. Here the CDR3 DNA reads TGTGCCAGCAGGGGGACAGGGGCCACCTACGAGCAGTACTTC. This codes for CASRGTGATYEQYF.

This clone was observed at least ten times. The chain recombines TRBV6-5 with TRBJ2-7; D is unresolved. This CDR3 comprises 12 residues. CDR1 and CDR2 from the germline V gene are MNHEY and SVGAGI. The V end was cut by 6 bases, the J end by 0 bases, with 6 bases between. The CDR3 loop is CASRFYSYEQYF. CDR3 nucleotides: TGTGCCAGCAGGTTCTACTCCTACGAGCAGTACTTC.

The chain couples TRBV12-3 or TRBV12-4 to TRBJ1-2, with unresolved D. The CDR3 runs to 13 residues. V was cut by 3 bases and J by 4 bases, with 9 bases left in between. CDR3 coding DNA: TGTGCCAGCAGTTTGGGCATAACCTATGGCTACACCTTC. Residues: CASSLGITYGYTF.

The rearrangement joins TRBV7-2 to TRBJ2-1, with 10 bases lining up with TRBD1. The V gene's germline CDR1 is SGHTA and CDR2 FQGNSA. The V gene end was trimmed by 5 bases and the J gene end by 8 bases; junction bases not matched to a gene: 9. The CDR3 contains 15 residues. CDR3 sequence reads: CASSPRDRGIHEQFF. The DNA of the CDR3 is TGTGCCAGCAGCCCCCGGGACAGGGGAATCCATGAGCAGTTCTTC.

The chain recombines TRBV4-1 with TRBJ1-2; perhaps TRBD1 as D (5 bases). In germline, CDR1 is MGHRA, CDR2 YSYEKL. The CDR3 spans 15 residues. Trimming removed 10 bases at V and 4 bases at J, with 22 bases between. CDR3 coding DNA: TGCGCCACCAAGCCGGGACTCCAGGATTTCTATGGCTACACCTTC. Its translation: CATKPGLQDFYGYTF.

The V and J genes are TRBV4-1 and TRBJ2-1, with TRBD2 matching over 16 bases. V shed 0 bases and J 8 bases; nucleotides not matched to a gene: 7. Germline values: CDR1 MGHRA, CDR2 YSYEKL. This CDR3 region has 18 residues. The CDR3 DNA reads TGCGCCAGCAGCCAAGAGGGACTAGCGGGGGGGCTGGCGCATGAGCAGTTCTTC. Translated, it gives CASSQEGLAGGLAHEQFF.

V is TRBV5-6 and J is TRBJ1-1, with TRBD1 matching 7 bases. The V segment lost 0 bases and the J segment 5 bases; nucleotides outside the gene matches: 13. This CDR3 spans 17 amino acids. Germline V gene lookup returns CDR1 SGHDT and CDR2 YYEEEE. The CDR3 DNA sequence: TGTGCCAGCAGCTTGGATCGTGGACAGGTCAAGGGGACTGAAGCTTTCTTT. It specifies CASSLDRGQVKGTEAFF.

As DNA, the CDR3 is TGTGCCAGCAGTGCTCAGCGGGGGGCGTACACAGATACGCAGTATTTT. Its translation is CASSAQRGAYTDTQYF. This chain links TRBV6-1 with TRBJ2-3, with 9 bases matching TRBD2. This CDR3 contains 16 residues. V shed 4 bases and J 2 bases; nucleotides not matched to a gene: 7. Per the germline V gene, CDR1 is MNHNS and CDR2 is SASEGT.

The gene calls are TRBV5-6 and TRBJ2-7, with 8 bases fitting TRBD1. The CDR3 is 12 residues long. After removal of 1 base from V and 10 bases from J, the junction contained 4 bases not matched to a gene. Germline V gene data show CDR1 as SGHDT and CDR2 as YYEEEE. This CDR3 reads CASSLRGQGQYF. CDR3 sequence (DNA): TGTGCCAGCAGCTTGCGCGGACAGGGACAGTACTTC.

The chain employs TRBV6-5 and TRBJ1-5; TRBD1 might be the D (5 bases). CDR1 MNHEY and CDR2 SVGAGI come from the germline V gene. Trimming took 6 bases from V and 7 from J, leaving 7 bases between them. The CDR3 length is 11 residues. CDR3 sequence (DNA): TGTGCCAGCAGCGACAGACAGCCCCAGCATTTT. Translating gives CASSDRQPQHF.

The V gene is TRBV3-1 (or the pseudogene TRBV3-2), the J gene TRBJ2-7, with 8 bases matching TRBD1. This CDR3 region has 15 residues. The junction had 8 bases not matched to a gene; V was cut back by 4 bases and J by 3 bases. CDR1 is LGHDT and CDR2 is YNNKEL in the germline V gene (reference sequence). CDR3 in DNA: TGTGCCAGCAGCCCCCCGGGACAGGCTTTCTACGAGCAGTACTTC. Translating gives CASSPPGQAFYEQYF.

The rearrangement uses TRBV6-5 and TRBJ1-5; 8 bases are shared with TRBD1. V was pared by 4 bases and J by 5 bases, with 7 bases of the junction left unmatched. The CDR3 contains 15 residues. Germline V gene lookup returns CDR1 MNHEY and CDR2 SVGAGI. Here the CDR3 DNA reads TGTGCCAGCAGTTCGTCCCGGGACAGGTATCAGCCCCAGCATTTT. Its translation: CASSSSRDRYQPQHF.

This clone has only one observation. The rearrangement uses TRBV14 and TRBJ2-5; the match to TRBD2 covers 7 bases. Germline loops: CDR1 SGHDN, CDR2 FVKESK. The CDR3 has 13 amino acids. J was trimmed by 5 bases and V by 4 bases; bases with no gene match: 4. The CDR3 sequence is CASSPLGGETQYF. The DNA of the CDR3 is TGTGCCAGCAGCCCCCTCGGGGGGGAGACCCAGTACTTC.

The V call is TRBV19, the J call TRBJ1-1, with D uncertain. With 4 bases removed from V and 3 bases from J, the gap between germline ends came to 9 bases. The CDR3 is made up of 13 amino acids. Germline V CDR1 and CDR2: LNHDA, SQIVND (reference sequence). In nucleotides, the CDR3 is TGTGCCAGTAGTACCTACAGTCACACTGAAGCTTTCTTT. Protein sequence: CASSTYSHTEAFF.

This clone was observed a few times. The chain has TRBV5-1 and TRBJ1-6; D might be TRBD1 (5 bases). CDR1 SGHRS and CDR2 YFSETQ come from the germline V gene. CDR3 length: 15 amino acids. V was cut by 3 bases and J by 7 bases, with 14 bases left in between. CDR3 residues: CASSSAGGKNSPLHF. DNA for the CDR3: TGCGCCAGCAGCTCCGCTGGGGGGAAAAATTCACCCCTCCACTTT. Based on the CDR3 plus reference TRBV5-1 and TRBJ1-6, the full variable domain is KAGVTQTPRYLIKTRGQQVTLSCSPISGHRSVSWYQQTPGQGLQFLFEYFSETQRNKGNFPGRFSGRQFSNSRSEMNVSTLELGDSALYLCASSSAGGKNSPLHFGNGTRLTVT.

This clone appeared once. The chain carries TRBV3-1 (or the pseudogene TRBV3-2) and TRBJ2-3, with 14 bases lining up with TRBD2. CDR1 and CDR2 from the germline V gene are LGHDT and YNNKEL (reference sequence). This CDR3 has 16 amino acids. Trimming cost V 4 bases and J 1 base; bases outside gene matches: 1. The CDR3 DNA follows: TGTGCCAGCAGCCCGGGACTAGCGGGGGGCACAGATACGCAGTATTTT. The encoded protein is CASSPGLAGGTDTQYF.

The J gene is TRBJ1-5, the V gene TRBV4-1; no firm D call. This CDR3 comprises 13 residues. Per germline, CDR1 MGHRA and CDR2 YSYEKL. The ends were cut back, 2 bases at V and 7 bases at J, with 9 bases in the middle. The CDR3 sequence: CASSQTEAQPQHF. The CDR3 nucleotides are TGCGCCAGCAGCCAAACTGAAGCACAGCCCCAGCATTTT.

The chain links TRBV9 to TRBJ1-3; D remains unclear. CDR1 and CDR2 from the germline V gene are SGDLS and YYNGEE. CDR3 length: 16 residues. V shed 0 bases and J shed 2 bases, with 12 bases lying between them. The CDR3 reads CASSVGEGGAGNTIYF. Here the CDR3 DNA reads TGTGCCAGCAGCGTAGGGGAGGGAGGCGCTGGAAACACCATATATTTT. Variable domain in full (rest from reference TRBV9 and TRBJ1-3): DSGVTQTPKHLITATGQRVTLRCSPRSGDLSVYWYQQSLDQGLQFLIQYYNGEERAKGNILERFSAQQFPDLHSELNLSSLELGDSALYFCASSVGEGGAGNTIYFGEGSWLTVV.

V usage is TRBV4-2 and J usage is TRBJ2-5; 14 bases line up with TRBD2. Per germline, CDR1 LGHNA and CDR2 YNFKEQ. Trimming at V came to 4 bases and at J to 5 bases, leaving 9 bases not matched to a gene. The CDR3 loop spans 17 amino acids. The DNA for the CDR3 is TGTGCCAGCAGCCCTCGGACTAGCGGGGGGCGGAGGGAGACCCAGTACTTC. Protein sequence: CASSPRTSGGRRETQYF.

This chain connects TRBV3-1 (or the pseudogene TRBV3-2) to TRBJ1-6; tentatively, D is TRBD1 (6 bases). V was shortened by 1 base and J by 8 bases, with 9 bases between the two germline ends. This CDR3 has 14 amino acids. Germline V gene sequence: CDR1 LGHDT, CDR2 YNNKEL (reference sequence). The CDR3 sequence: CASSQVRTDSPLHF. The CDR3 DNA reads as TGTGCCAGCAGCCAAGTACGGACAGATTCACCCCTCCACTTT.

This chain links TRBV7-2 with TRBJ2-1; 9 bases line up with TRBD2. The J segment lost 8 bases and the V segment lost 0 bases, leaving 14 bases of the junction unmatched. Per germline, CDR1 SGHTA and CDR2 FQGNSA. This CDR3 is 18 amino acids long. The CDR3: CASSLAFIGGGAVYEQFF. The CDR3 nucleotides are TGTGCCAGCAGCTTAGCGTTTATTGGCGGGGGGGCCGTCTATGAGCAGTTCTTC.

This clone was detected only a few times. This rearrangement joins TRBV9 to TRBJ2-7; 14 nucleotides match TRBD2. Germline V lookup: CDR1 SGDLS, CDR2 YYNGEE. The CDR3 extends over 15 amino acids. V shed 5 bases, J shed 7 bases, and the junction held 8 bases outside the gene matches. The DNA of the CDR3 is TGTGCCAGCAGTCCTCGACTAGCGGGGGGGCTTGAGCAGTACTTC. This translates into CASSPRLAGGLEQYF. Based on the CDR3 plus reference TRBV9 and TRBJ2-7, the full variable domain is DSGVTQTPKHLITATGQRVTLRCSPRSGDLSVYWYQQSLDQGLQFLIQYYNGEERAKGNILERFSAQQFPDLHSELNLSSLELGDSALYFCASSPRLAGGLEQYFGPGTRLTVT.

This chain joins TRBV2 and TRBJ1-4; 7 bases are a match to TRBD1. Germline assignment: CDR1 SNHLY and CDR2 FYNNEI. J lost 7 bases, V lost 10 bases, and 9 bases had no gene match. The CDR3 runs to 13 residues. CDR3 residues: CANLIQGIEKLFF. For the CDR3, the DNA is TGTGCCAACCTGATACAGGGGATTGAAAAACTGTTTTTT.

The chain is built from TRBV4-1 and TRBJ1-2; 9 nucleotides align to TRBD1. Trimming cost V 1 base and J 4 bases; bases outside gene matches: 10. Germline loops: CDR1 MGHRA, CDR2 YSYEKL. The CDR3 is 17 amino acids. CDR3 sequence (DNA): TGCGCCAGCAGCCAAGTCCTATATCTGACAGGGGGCTATGGCTACACCTTC. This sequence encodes CASSQVLYLTGGYGYTF.

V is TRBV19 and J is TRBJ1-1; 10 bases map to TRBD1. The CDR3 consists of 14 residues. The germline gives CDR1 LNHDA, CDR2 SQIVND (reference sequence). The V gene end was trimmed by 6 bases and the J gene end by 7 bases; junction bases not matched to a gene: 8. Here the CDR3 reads CASSRDRGGNEAFF. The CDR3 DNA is TGTGCCAGTAGCCGGGACAGGGGTGGCAATGAAGCTTTCTTT.